This T cell receptor (beta chain) was captured by sequencing in a study of blood T cells in healthy people across ages. Regarding the study as a whole: Higher diversity and more naive CD4+ cells were features of long-lived donors, compared to aged donors.

A J-beta primer mix and a sample-barcoded 5' primer were used in a second PCR of about 7 to 12 cycles. TCRdb redid the calling of the 5' RACE reads with MiXCR, one entry per CDR3 protein. The data show around 800,000 distinct CDR3 sequences, 50% to 65% seen once. Note on this clonotype: What it binds is unknown.

This receptor was identified in a man aged 80 or over in good health. The specimen sequenced was blood.

The DNA of the CDR3 is TGCAGTGCTCCCCCCGGTCCCTCCCCAAATGAAAAACTGTTTTTT. As protein: CSAPPGPSPNEKLFF. V gene TRBV20-1 combines with J gene TRBJ1-4; D is unresolved. Germline V gene lookup returns CDR1 DFQATT and CDR2 SNEGSKA (reference sequence). This CDR3 has 15 amino acids. V dropped 5 bases and J dropped 5 bases, with 18 bases sitting between them.